This T cell receptor beta chain is from a study of blood T cells in healthy people across ages. Concerning this clonotype: The junction differs from germline at one of its ends, possibly a read error.

Isolation recovered at least 6.5 million PBMCs from every sample. Germline V gives CDR1 SGHTA, CDR2 FQGTGA. CDR3 length: 16 residues. A second roughly 6 to 12 cycle PCR used barcoded and J-beta primers. A 12-random-nucleotide template-switch adaptor tagged each cDNA molecule. MiXCR, applied by TCRdb to the 5' RACE reads, yields one record per CDR3 protein. Here the sample spans 650,000 to 1,000,000 distinct CDR3 sequences, under 40% being singletons. This receptor was identified in a man younger than 35 in good health. J is TRBJ2-1 and V is TRBV7-3; tentatively, D is TRBD1 or TRBD2 (5 bases each). Material: blood. The CDR3 here is CASSSSGTPGYNGQFF. In DNA, the CDR3 is TGTGCCAGCAGCTCATCCGGGACCCCCGGTTACAATGGGCAGTTCTTC.